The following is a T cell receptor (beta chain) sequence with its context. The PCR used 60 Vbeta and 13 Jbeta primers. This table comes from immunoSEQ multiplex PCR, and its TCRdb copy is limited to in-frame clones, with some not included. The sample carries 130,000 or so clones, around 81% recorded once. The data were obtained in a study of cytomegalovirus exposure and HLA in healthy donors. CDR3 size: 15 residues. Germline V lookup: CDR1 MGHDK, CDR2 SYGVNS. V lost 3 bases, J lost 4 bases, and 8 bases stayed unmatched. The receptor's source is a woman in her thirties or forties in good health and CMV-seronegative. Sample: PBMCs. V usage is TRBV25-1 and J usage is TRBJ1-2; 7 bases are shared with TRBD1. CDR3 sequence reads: CASSDSARGSYGYTF. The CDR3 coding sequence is TGTGCCAGCAGTGATTCGGCCAGGGGGAGCTATGGCTACACCTTC.